A single sample gave rise to the 10 T cell receptor beta chains below, sequenced in a study of persistence of HIV-infected CD4 T cells. Antigens of these TCRs are unknown. The immunoSEQ assay was version 4, run in survey mode. Sequencing was performed with immunoSEQ multiplex PCR; in TCRdb, only in-frame clones are kept and a portion is missing. The sample includes 30,000 or so clones, roughly four fifths of them seen just once. The stimulus was lysate of CMV-infected fibroblasts, roughly 9.2 ug/mL. CD40L/CD69 double-negative CD45RO-high memory CD4+ T cells were collected. The sequenced sample was CD4+ T cells sorted from PBMCs after roughly 18-hour stimulation, obtained from a patient who received antiretroviral therapy. These receptor sequences come from an adult man with HIV who was CMV-seropositive.

The chain combines TRBV29-1 with TRBJ2-2; possibly TRBD2 for D (6 bases). The CDR3 contains 15 residues. Deletions cut 4 bases from V and 1 base from J, with 13 bases between. Germline V gene sequence: CDR1 SQVTM, CDR2 ANQGSEA. CDR3 amino acids: CSVVRGSMNTGELFF. The CDR3 DNA is TGCAGCGTTGTCCGGGGGTCCATGAACACCGGGGAGCTGTTTTTT.

V usage is TRBV9 and J usage is TRBJ1-2; TRBD1 matches at 8 bases. The V segment lost 2 bases and the J segment 3 bases; nucleotides outside the gene matches: 6. The V gene's germline CDR1 is SGDLS and CDR2 YYNGEE. The CDR3 contains 15 residues. CDR3 sequence reads: CASSVQDRAYYGYTF. CDR3 nucleotides: TGTGCCAGCAGCGTCCAGGACAGGGCATACTATGGCTACACCTTC. The entire variable domain, with the rest obtained from reference TRBV9 and TRBJ1-2, is as follows: DSGVTQTPKHLITATGQRVTLRCSPRSGDLSVYWYQQSLDQGLQFLIQYYNGEERAKGNILERFSAQQFPDLHSELNLSSLELGDSALYFCASSVQDRAYYGYTFGSGTRLTVV.

V is TRBV6-5 and J is TRBJ2-7; 7 nucleotides line up with TRBD1. Germline values: CDR1 MNHEY, CDR2 SVGAGI. V was pared by 6 bases and J by 2 bases, with 1 base of the junction left unmatched. The CDR3 extends over 12 amino acids. CDR3 loop: CASSGTAYEQYF. In nucleotides, the CDR3 is TGTGCCAGCAGCGGGACAGCCTACGAGCAGTACTTC.

The chain couples TRBV28 to TRBJ2-7; D perhaps matches TRBD1 (5 bases). Germline assignment: CDR1 MDHEN and CDR2 SYDVKM. The V and J ends lost 2 bases and 8 bases respectively, with 25 bases between them. CDR3 length: 17 residues. The CDR3 loop reads CASSLSPMVDSLFKQYF. CDR3 DNA: TGTGCCAGCAGTTTAAGTCCGATGGTAGACAGTCTCTTCAAGCAGTACTTC.

The genes are TRBV11-2 and TRBJ2-2; 8 bases map to TRBD2. The junction had 8 bases not matched to a gene; V was cut back by 5 bases and J by 6 bases. This CDR3 contains 15 residues. Germline CDR1 SGHAT, CDR2 FQNNGV. As DNA, the CDR3 is TGTGCCAGCAGCCCGGGCCAGCGGGGGTCCGGGGAGCTGTTTTTT. As protein: CASSPGQRGSGELFF. Full variable domain (missing parts from reference TRBV11-2 and TRBJ2-2): EAGVAQSPRYKIIEKRQSVAFWCNPISGHATLYWYQQILGQGPKLLIQFQNNGVVDDSQLPKDRFSAERLKGVDSTLKIQPAKLEDSAVYLCASSPGQRGSGELFFGEGSRLTVL.

This rearrangement joins TRBV9 to TRBJ2-3; the D gene is possibly TRBD1 (5 bases). V was clipped by 0 bases and J by 6 bases, with 20 bases between them. The CDR3 runs 17 residues. Germline V gives CDR1 SGDLS, CDR2 YYNGEE. Here the CDR3 DNA reads TGTGCCAGCAGCGTAGGGCCCCCAGGGTGGGAACAGGATACGCAGTATTTT. Its translation is CASSVGPPGWEQDTQYF.

The chain carries TRBV12-3 or TRBV12-4 and TRBJ1-1; unclear D gene. The V end was cut by 9 bases, the J end by 8 bases, with 16 bases between. The CDR3 contains 12 residues. The CDR3 DNA sequence: TGTGCCAGTCGGTTGAGGGCCGCAGAAGCTTTCTTT. It yields the protein CASRLRAAEAFF.

The CDR3 reads CASSRQGTSGTDTQYF. The CDR3 bases are TGCGCCAGCAGCCGGCAAGGGACTAGCGGCACAGATACGCAGTATTTT. The chain has TRBV4-3 and TRBJ2-3; 10 positions agree with TRBD2. V trimming: 4 bases; J trimming: 1 base; junction bases outside the gene matches: 5. The CDR3 consists of 16 residues. Germline CDR1 reads LGHNA; CDR2 reads YSLEER.

The chain joins TRBV7-9 to TRBJ2-2; 7 positions agree with TRBD1. Germline V CDR1 and CDR2: SEHNR, FQNEAQ (reference sequence). The CDR3 is 16 residues long. The J segment lost 0 bases and the V segment lost 2 bases, leaving 3 bases of the junction unmatched. CDR3 bases: TGTGCCAGCAGCTTACACAGGGGTACGAACACCGGGGAGCTGTTTTTT. Its protein product is CASSLHRGTNTGELFF.

The chain combines TRBV7-2 with TRBJ2-5; 10 nucleotides agree with TRBD1. The CDR3 has 16 residues. Trimming removed 2 bases from V and 1 base from J; junction bases left unmatched: 4. From germline, CDR1 is SGHTA and CDR2 FQGNSA. This CDR3 reads CASSLFWTGGQETQYF. The CDR3 DNA follows: TGTGCCAGCAGCTTATTTTGGACAGGGGGCCAAGAGACCCAGTACTTC.